The rows below give T cell receptor beta chains drawn from one sample of a study of blood T cell repertoires in COVID-19. The method was immunoSEQ multiplex PCR; TCRdb's version includes in-frame clones alone and lacks a portion of them. This sample carries 140,000 to 150,000 clones, approximately 84% of them seen once, and the ten largest clones take about 5.1%. Input material: peripheral blood. Every receptor here comes from a human donor in a cohort sampled during active COVID-19. The CDR3 runs from the conserved cysteine through the conserved F or W. A D gene is named only where the DNA matches it firmly. Clone size, where shown, is once, few, many, or a class for clones that have expanded.

v_call: TRBV28
j_call: TRBJ2-4
clone_size: .
d_call: TRBD2
cdr3_aa: CASSGLAGGKNIQYF
cdr3_nt: TGTGCCAGCAGTGGACTAGCGGGGGGTAAAAACATTCAGTACTTC

v_call: TRBV2
j_call: TRBJ1-5
clone_size: .
d_call: .
cdr3_aa: CASSPGLPSNQPQHF
cdr3_nt: TGTGCCAGCAGTCCGGGACTCCCTAGCAATCAGCCCCAGCATTTT

v_call: TRBV4-1
j_call: TRBJ1-2
clone_size: .
d_call: .
cdr3_aa: CASSQVTGIGYTF
cdr3_nt: TGCGCCAGCAGCCAAGTAACAGGGATCGGCTACACCTTC

v_call: TRBV6-1
j_call: TRBJ2-7
clone_size: .
d_call: .
cdr3_aa: CASSEALGALYEQYF
cdr3_nt: TGTGCCAGCAGTGAAGCGCTGGGGGCTTTATACGAGCAGTACTTC

v_call: TRBV5-8
j_call: TRBJ2-3
clone_size: few
d_call: .
cdr3_aa: CASSSRGRTDTQYF
cdr3_nt: TGTGCCAGCAGCTCCCGGGGGAGGACAGATACGCAGTATTTT

v_call: TRBV5-5
j_call: TRBJ1-1
clone_size: .
d_call: TRBD1
cdr3_aa: CASSWDRREAFF
cdr3_nt: TGTGCCAGCAGCTGGGACAGGCGTGAAGCTTTCTTT

v_call: TRBV7-8
j_call: TRBJ2-2
clone_size: .
d_call: TRBD1
cdr3_aa: CASSVDRAPLLDTGELFF
cdr3_nt: TGTGCCAGCAGTGTTGACAGGGCCCCTCTCTTGGACACCGGGGAGCTGTTTTTT

v_call: TRBV21-1
j_call: TRBJ2-6
clone_size: .
d_call: .
cdr3_aa: CASSPDRGWANVLTF
cdr3_nt: TGTGCCAGCAGCCCAGACAGGGGCTGGGCCAACGTCCTGACTTTC

v_call: TRBV5-4
j_call: TRBJ1-2
clone_size: .
d_call: .
cdr3_aa: CASSPRLTVNYGYTF
cdr3_nt: TGTGCCAGCAGCCCCCGGCTGACAGTCAACTATGGCTACACCTTC

v_call: TRBV4-1
j_call: TRBJ2-5
clone_size: .
d_call: TRBD1
cdr3_aa: CASSQVLTGEETQYF
cdr3_nt: TGCGCCAGCAGCCAAGTTTTAACAGGGGAAGAGACCCAGTACTTC

v_call: TRBV6-1
j_call: TRBJ1-6
clone_size: .
d_call: TRBD1
cdr3_aa: CASSAEGQGAQFSYNSPLHF
cdr3_nt: TGTGCCAGCAGTGCCGAGGGACAGGGGGCTCAGTTTTCCTATAATTCACCCCTCCACTTT

v_call: TRBV10-1
j_call: TRBJ2-1
clone_size: .
d_call: TRBD2
cdr3_aa: CASSGATRLAGGPYNEQFF
cdr3_nt: TGCGCCAGCAGTGGGGCCACGAGGCTAGCGGGGGGCCCCTACAATGAGCAGTTCTTC

v_call: TRBV30
j_call: TRBJ1-4
clone_size: .
d_call: .
cdr3_aa: CAWSSKTATNEKLFF
cdr3_nt: TGTGCCTGGAGTTCAAAGACAGCAACTAATGAAAAACTGTTTTTT

v_call: TRBV6-5
j_call: TRBJ1-2
clone_size: .
d_call: TRBD1
cdr3_aa: CASSIPGTAYYGYTF
cdr3_nt: TGTGCCAGCAGTATACCCGGGACAGCGTACTATGGCTACACCTTC

v_call: TRBV19
j_call: TRBJ2-1
clone_size: once
d_call: TRBD2
cdr3_aa: CASRGLGTLNEQFF
cdr3_nt: TGTGCCAGTAGGGGACTAGGGACACTCAATGAGCAGTTCTTC

v_call: TRBV5-4
j_call: TRBJ2-1
clone_size: .
d_call: TRBD2
cdr3_aa: CASSPGTSGRSVYNEQFF
cdr3_nt: TGTGCCAGCAGCCCCGGGACTAGCGGGAGATCTGTCTACAATGAGCAGTTCTTC

v_call: TRBV25-1
j_call: TRBJ2-4
clone_size: .
d_call: .
cdr3_aa: CASREQGSSKNIQYF
cdr3_nt: TGTGCCAGCAGGGAACAGGGATCTAGCAAAAACATTCAGTACTTC

v_call: TRBV5-6
j_call: TRBJ1-2
clone_size: .
d_call: TRBD1
cdr3_aa: CASTLLTGTGGRYTF
cdr3_nt: TGTGCCAGCACCTTACTCACGGGGACAGGAGGGCGCTACACCTTC

v_call: TRBV29-1
j_call: TRBJ2-3
clone_size: .
d_call: .
cdr3_aa: CSAGVANTQYF
cdr3_nt: TGCAGCGCCGGGGTCGCGAATACGCAGTATTTT

v_call: TRBV25-1
j_call: TRBJ1-2
clone_size: .
d_call: TRBD1
cdr3_aa: CASSETGGKGNYGYTF
cdr3_nt: TGTGCCAGCAGTGAAACAGGGGGTAAGGGGAACTATGGCTACACCTTC

v_call: TRBV6-5
j_call: TRBJ1-2
clone_size: .
d_call: .
cdr3_aa: CASSLAGTTNYGYTF
cdr3_nt: TGTGCCAGCAGTCTTGCCGGGACAACTAACTATGGCTACACCTTC

v_call: TRBV29-1
j_call: TRBJ1-3
clone_size: .
d_call: TRBD1
cdr3_aa: CSVYDRDANTIYF
cdr3_nt: TGCAGCGTTTACGACAGGGATGCGAACACCATATATTTT

v_call: TRBV5-1
j_call: TRBJ1-5
clone_size: .
d_call: TRBD1
cdr3_aa: CASRPQGEDQPQHF
cdr3_nt: TGCGCCAGCCGCCCCCAGGGGGAGGATCAGCCCCAGCATTTT

v_call: TRBV19
j_call: TRBJ1-3
clone_size: .
d_call: .
cdr3_aa: CASSTDSSGNTIYF
cdr3_nt: TGTGCCAGTAGTACCGACTCCTCTGGAAACACCATATATTTT

v_call: TRBV2
j_call: TRBJ1-2
clone_size: .
d_call: TRBD1
cdr3_aa: CASRAGTASYGYTF
cdr3_nt: TGTGCCAGCAGGGCCGGGACAGCCTCCTATGGCTACACCTTC

v_call: TRBV5-6
j_call: TRBJ1-3
clone_size: .
d_call: .
cdr3_aa: CASSFRHQDSGNTIYF
cdr3_nt: TGTGCCAGCAGCTTTCGACACCAGGACTCTGGAAACACCATATATTTT

v_call: TRBV5-1
j_call: TRBJ2-1
clone_size: .
d_call: TRBD2
cdr3_aa: CASSVGLAGNEQFF
cdr3_nt: TGCGCCAGCAGCGTGGGACTAGCGGGCAATGAGCAGTTCTTC

v_call: TRBV7-8
j_call: TRBJ1-5
clone_size: .
d_call: .
cdr3_aa: CASSFSGGSSNQPQHF
cdr3_nt: TGTGCCAGCAGCTTTTCCGGGGGATCTAGCAATCAGCCCCAGCATTTT

v_call: TRBV3-1/TRBV3-2
j_call: TRBJ2-5
clone_size: .
d_call: TRBD2
cdr3_aa: CASSPSPGLAVETQYF
cdr3_nt: TGTGCCAGCAGCCCGTCCCCCGGACTAGCGGTCGAGACCCAGTACTTC

v_call: TRBV10-3
j_call: TRBJ1-2
clone_size: .
d_call: TRBD1
cdr3_aa: CATSGTGGAGYTF
cdr3_nt: TGTGCCACTTCTGGTACAGGGGGGGCTGGCTACACCTTC

v_call: TRBV25-1
j_call: TRBJ2-1
clone_size: .
d_call: TRBD1
cdr3_aa: CASSEMGQGQNEQFF
cdr3_nt: TGTGCCAGCAGTGAAATGGGACAGGGACAAAATGAGCAGTTCTTC

v_call: TRBV28
j_call: TRBJ2-4
clone_size: .
d_call: TRBD2
cdr3_aa: CASSLLGGGLNIQYF
cdr3_nt: TGTGCCAGCAGCCTTCTGGGGGGGGGACTAAACATTCAGTACTTC

v_call: TRBV19
j_call: TRBJ1-4
clone_size: .
d_call: TRBD1
cdr3_aa: CASSFNRGTNEKLFF
cdr3_nt: TGTGCCAGTAGTTTTAACAGGGGGACCAATGAAAAACTGTTTTTT

v_call: TRBV2
j_call: TRBJ2-5
clone_size: .
d_call: .
cdr3_aa: CASSRQQGVAETQYF
cdr3_nt: TGTGCCAGCAGTAGACAACAGGGAGTAGCCGAGACCCAGTACTTC

v_call: TRBV6-5
j_call: TRBJ1-6
clone_size: .
d_call: .
cdr3_aa: CASSYRESNSPLHF
cdr3_nt: TGTGCCAGCAGTTACAGGGAGTCTAATTCACCCCTCCACTTT

v_call: TRBV3-1/TRBV3-2
j_call: TRBJ1-2
clone_size: once
d_call: .
cdr3_aa: CASSQVGANYGYTF
cdr3_nt: TGTGCCAGCAGCCAAGTAGGAGCTAACTATGGCTACACCTTC

v_call: TRBV9
j_call: TRBJ1-1
clone_size: .
d_call: TRBD1
cdr3_aa: CASSGGTGGVGASTEAFF
cdr3_nt: TGTGCCAGCAGCGGCGGGACAGGGGGCGTAGGGGCCTCCACTGAAGCTTTCTTT

v_call: TRBV7-3
j_call: TRBJ1-4
clone_size: .
d_call: .
cdr3_aa: CASSLRGGGGEKLFF
cdr3_nt: TGTGCCAGCAGCTTAAGGGGGGGAGGCGGTGAAAAACTGTTTTTT

v_call: TRBV28
j_call: TRBJ1-2
clone_size: .
d_call: TRBD1
cdr3_aa: CASRSGQNYGYTF
cdr3_nt: TGTGCCAGCAGGTCGGGACAGAACTATGGCTACACCTTC

v_call: TRBV6-5
j_call: TRBJ1-2
clone_size: .
d_call: .
cdr3_aa: CASSSMRGNYGYTF
cdr3_nt: TGTGCCAGCAGCAGCATGAGGGGGAACTATGGCTACACCTTC

v_call: TRBV5-4
j_call: TRBJ1-2
clone_size: .
d_call: TRBD1
cdr3_aa: CASSLGTGGWALNYGYTF
cdr3_nt: TGTGCCAGCAGCTTGGGGACAGGGGGCTGGGCGCTCAACTATGGCTACACCTTC

v_call: TRBV19
j_call: TRBJ1-2
clone_size: .
d_call: TRBD1
cdr3_aa: CASSITQQGADYGYTF
cdr3_nt: TGTGCCAGTAGTATAACTCAACAGGGGGCAGACTATGGCTACACCTTC

v_call: TRBV7-3
j_call: TRBJ2-3
clone_size: .
d_call: TRBD2
cdr3_aa: CASSLTLTSGGGTDTQYF
cdr3_nt: TGTGCCAGCAGCTTAACTTTGACTAGCGGGGGAGGGACAGATACGCAGTATTTT

v_call: TRBV7-9
j_call: TRBJ2-3
clone_size: .
d_call: .
cdr3_aa: CASSRLSQGDTQYF
cdr3_nt: TGTGCCAGCAGCCGCCTTTCTCAGGGAGATACGCAGTATTTT

v_call: TRBV5-1
j_call: TRBJ2-1
clone_size: .
d_call: TRBD1
cdr3_aa: CASSLGTGDFLGLYNEQFF
cdr3_nt: TGCGCCAGCAGCTTGGGGACAGGGGACTTTTTGGGGTTGTACAATGAGCAGTTCTTC

v_call: TRBV7-9
j_call: TRBJ1-2
clone_size: .
d_call: TRBD1
cdr3_aa: CASSSRDRGPYGYTF
cdr3_nt: TGTGCCAGCAGCTCCCGGGACAGGGGACCATATGGCTACACCTTC

v_call: TRBV29-1
j_call: TRBJ2-1
clone_size: .
d_call: .
cdr3_aa: CSVPQGAGGSYNEQFF
cdr3_nt: TGCAGCGTCCCTCAGGGGGCGGGGGGGTCCTACAATGAGCAGTTCTTC

v_call: TRBV19
j_call: TRBJ2-3
clone_size: .
d_call: .
cdr3_aa: CASSQQGGIPDTQYF
cdr3_nt: TGTGCCAGTAGCCAACAGGGCGGTATCCCAGATACGCAGTATTTT

v_call: TRBV5-1
j_call: TRBJ2-7
clone_size: few
d_call: .
cdr3_aa: CASSLVGGEQYF
cdr3_nt: TGCGCCAGCAGCTTGGTTGGGGGGGAGCAGTACTTC

v_call: TRBV18
j_call: TRBJ2-7
clone_size: .
d_call: .
cdr3_aa: CASSRRDTSYEQYF
cdr3_nt: TGTGCCAGCTCACGCCGGGACACCTCCTACGAGCAGTACTTC

v_call: TRBV12-3/TRBV12-4
j_call: TRBJ2-2
clone_size: .
d_call: .
cdr3_aa: CASSQNTGELFF
cdr3_nt: TGTGCCAGCAGTCAGAACACCGGGGAGCTGTTTTTT

v_call: TRBV24-1
j_call: TRBJ2-2
clone_size: .
d_call: TRBD1
cdr3_aa: CATSDPTGTGLSAGELFF
cdr3_nt: TGTGCCACCAGTGATCCAACCGGGACAGGGTTGTCTGCCGGGGAGCTGTTTTTT

v_call: TRBV5-1
j_call: TRBJ1-3
clone_size: .
d_call: TRBD1
cdr3_aa: CASSPGQGSGNTIYF
cdr3_nt: TGCGCCAGCAGCCCGGGACAGGGCTCTGGAAACACCATATATTTT

v_call: TRBV29-1
j_call: TRBJ2-5
clone_size: .
d_call: TRBD2
cdr3_aa: CSAQGGVGETQYF
cdr3_nt: TGCAGCGCCCAGGGAGGGGTAGGAGAGACCCAGTACTTC

v_call: TRBV21-1
j_call: TRBJ1-1
clone_size: .
d_call: .
cdr3_aa: CASNPGANTEAFF
cdr3_nt: TGTGCCAGCAATCCAGGGGCGAACACTGAAGCTTTCTTT

v_call: TRBV19
j_call: TRBJ1-2
clone_size: .
d_call: .
cdr3_aa: CASSIGGNGYTF
cdr3_nt: TGTGCCAGTAGTATCGGAGGGAACGGCTACACCTTC

v_call: TRBV5-4
j_call: TRBJ1-5
clone_size: once
d_call: .
cdr3_aa: CASSRWEGGLGNNQPQHF
cdr3_nt: TGTGCCAGCAGCCGTTGGGAGGGTGGATTGGGGAACAATCAGCCCCAGCATTTT

v_call: TRBV7-3
j_call: TRBJ1-6
clone_size: .
d_call: .
cdr3_aa: CASSWSSYNSPLHF
cdr3_nt: TGTGCCAGCAGCTGGAGCTCCTATAATTCACCCCTCCACTTT

v_call: TRBV28
j_call: TRBJ1-6
clone_size: few
d_call: TRBD1
cdr3_aa: CAIRPSGTGLFNSPLHF
cdr3_nt: TGTGCCATCCGACCCTCCGGGACAGGGTTATTCAATTCACCCCTCCACTTT

v_call: TRBV19
j_call: TRBJ1-5
clone_size: .
d_call: .
cdr3_aa: CASHNSGWNQPQHF
cdr3_nt: TGTGCCAGTCATAATTCCGGTTGGAATCAGCCCCAGCATTTT